What follows are 20 T cell receptor beta chains derived from one specimen sequenced in a study of blood T cells in healthy people across ages. The authors ran a second PCR of about 6 to 11 cycles using a sample-barcoded 5' primer and a J-beta primer mix. A single record per CDR3 protein comes from TCRdb applying MiXCR to the 5' RACE reads. Of about 1.8 million distinct CDR3 sequences listed, around 50% are singletons. Sequencing was performed on blood. Receptors were obtained from a woman aged 40 to 55 in good health.

The chain combines TRBV11-2 with TRBJ2-5; D ambiguous. The DNA end is more similar to TRBJ2-7, so the J call may be wrong. Germline lookup yields CDR1 SGHAT and CDR2 FQNNGV. The CDR3 totals 14 residues. The CDR3 is CASSNYVRRYEQYF. The DNA for the CDR3 is TGTGCCAGCAGCAATTATGTACGGCGCTACGAGCAGTACTTC.

This clonotype occurred a few times. The V call is TRBV20-1, the J call TRBJ2-7; TRBD1 matches 9 bases. Germline CDR1 DFQATT, CDR2 SNEGSKA (reference sequence). The CDR3 spans 13 residues. CDR3 DNA sequence: TGCAGAACGCTGAGGACAGGGGTGCGAGAGCAGTACTTC. Translating it yields CRTLRTGVREQYF.

This clonotype has only a few counts. V and J are TRBV24-1 and TRBJ2-3, with D perhaps assigned TRBD1 or TRBD2 (5 bases each). The germline gives CDR1 KGHDR, CDR2 SFDVKD. V gave up 0 bases and J gave up 0 bases, with 18 bases separating them. There are 19 residues in the CDR3. CDR3 sequence reads: CATSDLKVSGSGSTDTQYF. The CDR3, as DNA: TGTGCCACCAGTGATTTGAAGGTGTCAGGGAGCGGCAGCACAGATACGCAGTATTTT.

The chain recombines TRBV4-1 with TRBJ2-7, with D perhaps matching TRBD1 (5 bases). CDR3 size: 15 residues. V was shortened by 0 bases and J by 0 bases, with 9 bases between the two germline ends. Germline loops: CDR1 MGHRA, CDR2 YSYEKL. For the CDR3, the DNA is TGCGCCAGCAGCCAAGAGAGACAGAGCTCCTACGAGCAGTACTTC. Amino acid sequence: CASSQERQSSYEQYF.

This clonotype was seen a few times. This chain uses TRBV29-1 with TRBJ1-5; D is perhaps TRBD1 (5 bases). This CDR3 region has 14 residues. V lost 3 bases and J lost 4, with 13 bases in between. Germline CDR1 is SQVTM and CDR2 is ANQGSEA. The CDR3 coding sequence is TGCAGCGTTGATTCCGGGGGATCAAATCAGCCCCAGCATTTT. It yields the protein CSVDSGGSNQPQHF.

This clonotype has only a few counts. J is TRBJ1-1 and V is TRBV7-9; 8 nucleotides match TRBD1. Germline values: CDR1 SEHNR, CDR2 FQNEAQ (reference sequence). The CDR3 covers 15 residues. V dropped 3 bases and J dropped 2; count of bases not matched to a gene: 5. CDR3 in DNA: TGTGCCAGCAGCTTGGGGACAGGAGGAAACACTGAAGCTTTCTTT. Its translation is CASSLGTGGNTEAFF. Together with reference TRBV7-9 and TRBJ1-1, the CDR3 gives the full variable domain: DTGVSQNPRHKITKRGQNVTFRCDPISEHNRLYWYRQTLGQGPEFLTYFQNEAQLEKSRLLSDRFSAERPKGSFSTLEIQRTEQGDSAMYLCASSLGTGGNTEAFFGQGTRLTVV.

The chain carries TRBV28 and TRBJ2-5; either TRBD1 or TRBD2 may fit D (5 bases each). The CDR3 sequence is 14 residues long. The V gene lost 3 bases and the J gene lost 4 bases, with 12 bases spanning the gap. Germline CDR1 and CDR2: MDHEN and SYDVKM. CDR3 bases: TGTGCCAGCAGTTTCCCGCCAGGGAGAGAGACCCAGTACTTC. Its protein is CASSFPPGRETQYF.

The table lists this clonotype with a few counts. This chain connects TRBV28 to TRBJ2-4, with D possibly being TRBD1 or TRBD2 (5 bases each). V was shortened by 7 bases and J by 8 bases, with 15 bases between the two germline ends. In germline, CDR1 is MDHEN, CDR2 SYDVKM. This CDR3 comprises 13 residues. The DNA for the CDR3 is TGTGCCAGCACGTCCGAGGGGCAGGACATTCAGTACTTC. Translated: CASTSEGQDIQYF. The full variable domain, with the rest looked up from reference TRBV28 and TRBJ2-4, is DVKVTQSSRYLVKRTGEKVFLECVQDMDHENMFWYRQDPGLGLRLIYFSYDVKMKEKGDIPEGYSVSREKKERFSLILESASTNQTSMYLCASTSEGQDIQYFGAGTRLSVL.

The CDR3 nucleotides read TGTGCCAGCGGCAGTCCCGGGGAAGCTTTCTTT. This gives the protein CASGSPGEAFF. This chain connects TRBV2 to TRBJ1-1; D is unclear. The V gene's germline CDR1 is SNHLY and CDR2 FYNNEI. CDR3 size: 11 residues. The V end lost 8 bases, the J end lost 8 bases, and 12 bases lay between the germline ends.

The chain is built from TRBV12-3 or TRBV12-4 and TRBJ1-6; TRBD1 agrees at 9 bases. The CDR3 is made up of 14 amino acids. Unmatched junction bases numbered 7, after V lost 7 bases and J lost 9 bases. DNA of the CDR3: TGTGCCAGCAACAAACCGGGACAGGGTTCACCCCTCCACTTT. This sequence encodes CASNKPGQGSPLHF.

This clonotype has just a few counts. The J gene is TRBJ1-2, the V gene TRBV4-2; maybe TRBD1 (5 bases). The ends were cut back, 0 bases at V and 8 bases at J, with 16 bases in the middle. CDR3 length: 15 residues. In germline, CDR1 is LGHNA, CDR2 YNFKEQ. CDR3 protein: CASSQETTGPGGYTF. CDR3 in DNA: TGTGCCAGCAGCCAAGAAACTACAGGCCCTGGGGGCTACACCTTC.

This clonotype was counted a few times. The chain links TRBV6-2 or TRBV6-3 to TRBJ2-7; no clear D. CDR1 MNHEY and CDR2 SVGEGT come from the germline V gene. This CDR3 has 12 residues. V lost 5 bases and J lost 10, with 15 bases in between. CDR3 residues: CASSNQVDYQYF. CDR3 sequence (DNA): TGTGCCAGCAGTAACCAGGTTGATTATCAGTACTTC.

In regard to this clonotype: The junction departs from the called germline gene at one end, perhaps through a read error. The chain combines TRBV7-3 with TRBJ2-3, with 10 bases identical to TRBD2. From germline, CDR1 is SGHTA and CDR2 FQGTGA. The CDR3 spans 19 residues. The CDR3, as DNA: TGTGCCTGCAGCTTAACGGGAACCTATCTAGCGGGGGTGGAAGATACGCAGTATTTT. Protein sequence: CACSLTGTYLAGVEDTQYF.

This clonotype was recorded many times. The chain has TRBV12-3 or TRBV12-4 and TRBJ2-3; D is possibly TRBD1 or TRBD2 (5 bases each). Deletions cut 2 bases from V and 1 base from J, with 10 bases between. The CDR3 sequence is 15 residues long. Written as DNA, the CDR3 is TGTGCCAGCAGTTTAATTCGAGGGGGCACAGATACGCAGTATTTT. Protein: CASSLIRGGTDTQYF.

This clonotype was observed a handful of times. J is TRBJ2-1 and V is TRBV2, with D perhaps matching TRBD1 (6 bases). This CDR3 is 13 amino acids long. Trimming removed 10 bases at V and 7 bases at J, with 17 bases between. Germline assignment: CDR1 SNHLY and CDR2 FYNNEI. CDR3 loop: CATGTQGLNEQFF. CDR3 nucleotides: TGTGCCACCGGGACACAGGGCTTAAATGAGCAGTTCTTC. Drawing the rest from reference TRBV2 and TRBJ2-1, the complete variable domain is EPEVTQTPSHQVTQMGQEVILRCVPISNHLYFYWYRQILGQKVEFLVSFYNNEISEKSEIFDDQFSVERPDGSNFTLKIRSTKLEDSAMYFCATGTQGLNEQFFGPGTRLTVL.

Note on this clonotype: A junction boundary mismatches the germline segment, possibly from a read error. The chain recombines TRBV2 with TRBJ2-2, with TRBD1 matching over 7 bases. The CDR3 is 16 amino acids. Germline CDR1 SNHLY, CDR2 FYNNEI. Written as DNA, the CDR3 is TGTGCCAGCAGTGAATTCGGGACAGCGAATACCGGGGAGCTGTTTTTT. It translates to CASSEFGTANTGELFF.

This chain connects TRBV12-3 or TRBV12-4 to TRBJ2-5, with D maybe TRBD1 (5 bases). CDR3 length: 16 amino acids. The germline V and J ends were trimmed by 0 bases and 5 bases, with 16 bases remaining between them. The CDR3 here is CASSLAGPLMTETQYF. The CDR3 DNA is TGTGCCAGCAGTTTAGCGGGGCCTCTCATGACGGAGACCCAGTACTTC.

This clonotype occurred a few times. Here the CDR3 reads CSVIRGETQYF. The CDR3 region has the DNA TGCAGCGTGATCAGAGGGGAGACCCAGTACTTC. V gene TRBV29-1 combines with J gene TRBJ2-7; D may be TRBD2 (5 bases). The DNA end is more similar to TRBJ2-5, so the J call may be wrong. The CDR3 runs to 11 residues. Germline V gene lookup returns CDR1 SQVTM and CDR2 ANQGSEA.

The V gene is TRBV5-4, the J gene TRBJ2-4; 7 positions agree with TRBD2. TRBJ2-7 explains the end of the DNA better; the J call may be wrong. This CDR3 is 15 amino acids long. Germline V gene sequence: CDR1 SGHNT, CDR2 YYREEE (reference sequence). CDR3 protein: CASSLGLGGRDEQYF. The CDR3 coding sequence is TGTGCCAGCAGCTTAGGCCTGGGAGGGCGGGACGAGCAGTACTTC.

The rearrangement joins TRBV6-5 to TRBJ2-3; D gene uncertain. Looked up from germline, CDR1 is MNHEY and CDR2 is SVGAGI. Trimming took off 5 bases at V and 0 bases at J, with 9 bases between the two ends. This CDR3 region has 14 residues. CDR3 region: CASSIRRSTDTQYF. The CDR3 DNA reads TGTGCCAGCAGTATCCGACGTAGCACAGATACGCAGTATTTT.